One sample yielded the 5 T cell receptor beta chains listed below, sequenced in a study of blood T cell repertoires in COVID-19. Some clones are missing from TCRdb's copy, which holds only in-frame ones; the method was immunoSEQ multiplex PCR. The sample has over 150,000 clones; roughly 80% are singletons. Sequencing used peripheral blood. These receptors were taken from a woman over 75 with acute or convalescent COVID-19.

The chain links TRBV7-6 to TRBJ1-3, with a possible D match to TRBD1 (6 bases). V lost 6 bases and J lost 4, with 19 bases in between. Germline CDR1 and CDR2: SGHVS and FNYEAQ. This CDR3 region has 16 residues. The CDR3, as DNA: TGTGCCAGCAGTTACGACAGGTTGAAGTCCGGAAACACCATATATTTT. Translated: CASSYDRLKSGNTIYF. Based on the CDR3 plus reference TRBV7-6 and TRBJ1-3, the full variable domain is GAGVSQSPRYKVTKRGQDVALRCDPISGHVSLYWYRQALGQGPEFLTYFNYEAQQDKSGLPNDRFSAERPEGSISTLTIQRTEQRDSAMYRCASSYDRLKSGNTIYFGEGSWLTVV.

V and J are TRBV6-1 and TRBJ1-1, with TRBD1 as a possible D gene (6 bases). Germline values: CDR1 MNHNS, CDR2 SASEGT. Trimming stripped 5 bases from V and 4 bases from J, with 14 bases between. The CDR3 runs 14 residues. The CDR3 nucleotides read TGTGCCAGCAGTCCAACAGGGATGAGCACTGAAGCTTTCTTT. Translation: CASSPTGMSTEAFF.

Written as DNA, the CDR3 is TGTGCCATCAGTGACTTCGGGCTAGCGGGAGAAAGGGAGCAGTTCTTC. Protein sequence: CAISDFGLAGEREQFF. V and J are TRBV10-3 and TRBJ2-1; 10 nucleotides line up with TRBD2. The V gene's germline CDR1 is ENHRY and CDR2 SYGVKD. CDR3 length equals 16 residues. The trim removed 3 bases at V and 10 bases at J, leaving 12 bases unmatched.

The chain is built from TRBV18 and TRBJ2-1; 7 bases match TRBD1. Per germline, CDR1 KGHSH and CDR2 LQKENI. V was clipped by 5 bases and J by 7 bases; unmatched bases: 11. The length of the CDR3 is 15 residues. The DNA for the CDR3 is TGTGCCAGCTCATCTCAGGGTAACAGGGGAAATGAGCAGTTCTTC. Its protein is CASSSQGNRGNEQFF. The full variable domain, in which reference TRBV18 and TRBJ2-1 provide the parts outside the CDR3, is NAGVMQNPRHLVRRRGQEARLRCSPMKGHSHVYWYRQLPEEGLKFMVYLQKENIIDESGMPKERFSAEFPKEGPSILRIQQVVRGDSAAYFCASSSQGNRGNEQFFGPGTRLTVL.

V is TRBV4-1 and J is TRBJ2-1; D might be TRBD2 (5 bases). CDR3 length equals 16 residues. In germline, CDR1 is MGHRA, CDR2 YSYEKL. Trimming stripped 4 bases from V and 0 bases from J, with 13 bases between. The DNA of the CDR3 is TGCGCCAGCAGCCGTGACCGGGGAAGCTCCTACAATGAGCAGTTCTTC. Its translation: CASSRDRGSSYNEQFF.